This T cell receptor beta chain was observed in a study of identical twins. Overall study results and limits: Possibly, invariant MAIT and iNKT cells partly confounded zero-insertion analyses. Donors were not followed over many years; analysis was cross-sectional.

Healthy Caucasians provided all donations. This clonotype has just a few counts. The antigen is unknown. MiXCR was run by TCRdb on the 5' RACE reads, yielding one entry per CDR3 protein. Among about 890,000 distinct CDR3 sequences listed, over 9% were seen once. With V trimmed by 0 bases and J by 13 bases, 5 bases remained unmatched. The germline gives CDR1 SGDLS, CDR2 YYNGEE. The CDR3 loop spans 13 amino acids. This sample was shared with a second study, whose subject was yellow fever vaccine responses in identical twins.

The receptor's source is a woman aged 18-29 years in good health. The genes are TRBV9 and TRBJ2-2; 8 bases fit TRBD1. The specimen sequenced was PBMCs. CDR3 DNA: TGTGCCAGCAGCGTAGACCGGACAGGGCTGCTGTTTTTT. It is translated as CASSVDRTGLLFF.